Sequencing of this T cell receptor (beta chain) was carried out in a study of identifying expanded T cells in peripheral blood. Study-wide points: Across healthy donors, higher total template counts meant significantly greater approximately two-week count variance. Technical replicates showed around 1.2 changed clones; approximately 2 weeks approximately 16; four weeks 19.

Healthy donors had no documented immune events, such as infections, while sampled. V was pared by 5 bases and J by 2 bases, with 12 bases of the junction left unmatched. This CDR3 has 18 residues. CDR1 and CDR2 (germline): SGHNT, YENEEA. To note about this clone: The antigen is unknown.

Profiling relied on immunoSEQ multiplex PCR, and the TCRdb table lists in-frame clones only, not all of them. The repertoire holds 85,000 to 100,000 clones, with 88% as singletons. The receptor's source is a person between 18 and 75 years old in good health. The J gene is TRBJ2-1, the V gene TRBV11-3, with 10 positions matching TRBD2. Source material: blood. The CDR3 region has the DNA TGTGCCAGCAGCCCCGGGGTTGGCCTAGCGGGGGCCTACAATGAGCAGTTCTTC. It encodes CASSPGVGLAGAYNEQFF.